These 20 T cell receptor beta chains were sequenced from one sample in a study of Ad26.COV2.S vaccination and SARS-CoV-2 variants. Treatment defined: some 20 received Ad26.COV2.S at low or high dose, single or two shots; 5 received placebo; per-sample allocation not given. It was on day 63 after the first vaccine or placebo injection that samples were taken. The assay was immunoSEQ multiplex PCR, and TCRdb's table has in-frame clones only and misses some. The sample yields about 380,000 clones, under 90% seen once. The specimen was peripheral blood, collected in a trial of Ad26.COV2.S vaccine versus placebo. Receptor source: a person between 18 and 60 years old who received the Ad26.COV2.S COVID-19 vaccine or a placebo.

This clone was counted only a few times. This sequence joins TRBV19 and TRBJ1-5; TRBD1 is a possible D gene (5 bases). The CDR3 totals 13 residues. Deletions cut 5 bases from V and 6 bases from J, with 11 bases between. The germline V gene has CDR1 LNHDA and CDR2 SQIVND (reference sequence). In nucleotides, the CDR3 is TGTGCCAGTAGTCCCCAGGGTTTTCAGCCCCAGCATTTT. It specifies CASSPQGFQPQHF.

This clone occurred a few times. The rearrangement links TRBV5-1 to TRBJ1-2; D may be TRBD1 (6 bases). CDR1 and CDR2 from the germline V gene are SGHRS and YFSETQ. This CDR3 has 13 residues. The V end lost 4 bases, the J end lost 2 bases, and 9 bases lay between the germline ends. Here the CDR3 reads CASSGQLNYGYTF. The CDR3 region has the DNA TGCGCCAGCAGCGGACAGCTAAACTATGGCTACACCTTC.

Here the CDR3 reads CASSPPTDFKNTEAFF. CDR3 bases: TGTGCCAGCAGTCCCCCGACAGATTTCAAGAACACTGAAGCTTTCTTT. The V and J genes are TRBV6-2 or TRBV6-3 and TRBJ1-1; weak D call: TRBD1 (5 bases). V lost 5 bases and J 1 base, leaving 17 bases between the germline ends. This CDR3 contains 16 residues. CDR1 and CDR2 from the germline V gene are MNHEY and SVGEGT.

This rearrangement joins TRBV6-1 to TRBJ1-6, with D possibly TRBD1 on 5 matching bases. The V gene's germline CDR1 is MNHNS and CDR2 SASEGT. The CDR3 extends over 14 amino acids. V was trimmed by 3 bases and J by 10 bases, leaving 13 bases between them. CDR3 sequence reads: CASSEGPMVSPLHF. The CDR3 coding sequence is TGTGCCAGCAGTGAGGGGCCCATGGTGTCACCCCTCCACTTT.

CDR3 loop: CASSYRQGSNQPQHF. CDR3 nucleotides: TGTGCCAGCAGTTATAGACAGGGGAGCAATCAGCCCCAGCATTTT. This chain links TRBV27 with TRBJ1-5; 8 nucleotides line up with TRBD1. V dropped 4 bases and J dropped 1; count of bases not matched to a gene: 3. Per the germline V gene, CDR1 is MNHEY and CDR2 is SMNVEV (reference sequence). This CDR3 has 15 amino acids.

This clone was picked up one time. The V gene is TRBV6-5, the J gene TRBJ1-1; D is unresolved. Per germline, CDR1 MNHEY and CDR2 SVGAGI. The CDR3 runs 13 residues. V was pared by 6 bases and J by 1 base, with 9 bases between. The CDR3 sequence: CASRKEGNTEAFF. The CDR3 nucleotides are TGTGCCAGCAGAAAAGAGGGGAACACTGAAGCTTTCTTT.

The J gene is TRBJ2-7, the V gene TRBV9; D not certain. Trimming took off 2 bases at V and 3 bases at J, with 15 bases between the two ends. The length of the CDR3 is 15 residues. CDR1 SGDLS and CDR2 YYNGEE come from the germline V gene. The chain's CDR3 is CASSVTPTDVYEQYF. The CDR3 DNA reads as TGTGCCAGCAGCGTGACTCCGACGGACGTCTACGAGCAGTACTTC.

The chain uses TRBV27 and TRBJ2-7; TRBD1 matches 7 bases. Unmatched junction bases numbered 8, after V lost 3 bases and J lost 0 bases. CDR3 size: 16 residues. Germline lookup yields CDR1 MNHEY and CDR2 SMNVEV (reference sequence). The CDR3 loop is CASSFRQGTSSYEQYF. For the CDR3, the DNA is TGTGCCAGCAGTTTCCGACAGGGCACCAGCTCCTACGAGCAGTACTTC.

V and J are TRBV7-8 and TRBJ1-5; 10 bases fit TRBD1. The V and J ends lost 3 bases and 7 bases, in that order; junction bases with no gene match: 3. Germline CDR1 reads SGHVS; CDR2 reads FQNEAQ. This CDR3 has 14 residues. CDR3 loop: CASSFDRGRQPQHF. Here the CDR3 DNA reads TGTGCCAGCAGCTTTGACAGGGGGCGACAGCCCCAGCATTTT.

The chain is built from TRBV7-6 and TRBJ2-2, with D possibly TRBD2 on 5 matching bases. Germline CDR1 SGHVS, CDR2 FNYEAQ. V lost 5 bases and J 7 bases, leaving 20 bases between the germline ends. This CDR3 contains 16 residues. CDR3 coding DNA: TGTGCCAGCAGCCCTCGATCGACGGGGTTCAGCGGGGAGCTGTTTTTT. It specifies CASSPRSTGFSGELFF.

The chain joins TRBV24-1 to TRBJ1-1; D remains ambiguous. Trimming pared 3 bases from V and 9 bases from J, leaving 13 bases between. The CDR3 runs 13 residues. The germline gives CDR1 KGHDR, CDR2 SFDVKD. This CDR3 is CATSDPLTGKAFF. As DNA, the CDR3 is TGTGCCACCAGTGATCCCTTGACCGGGAAAGCTTTCTTT.

The chain uses TRBV7-2 and TRBJ2-1; D unclear. The CDR3 has 13 amino acids. Per the germline V gene, CDR1 is SGHTA and CDR2 is FQGNSA. V lost 1 base and J lost 9, with 10 bases in between. CDR3 sequence: CASSLVRRGEQFF. CDR3 DNA sequence: TGTGCCAGCAGCTTAGTGAGGCGCGGTGAGCAGTTCTTC.

V usage is TRBV5-4 and J usage is TRBJ1-2, with D uncertain. CDR1 is SGHNT and CDR2 is YYREEE in the germline V gene (reference sequence). This CDR3 spans 13 amino acids. Trimming took 2 bases from V and 0 from J, leaving 5 bases between them. In nucleotides, the CDR3 is TGTGCCAGCAGCTTAAGTCCTAACTATGGCTACACCTTC. It specifies CASSLSPNYGYTF.

The rearrangement uses TRBV11-2 and TRBJ1-2; TRBD1 matches at 9 bases. The trim removed 6 bases at V and 3 bases at J, leaving 8 bases unmatched. Germline assignment: CDR1 SGHAT and CDR2 FQNNGV. CDR3 length: 15 residues. CDR3 protein: CASRPTGTGHYGYTF. The CDR3 DNA sequence: TGTGCCAGCAGACCAACCGGGACAGGGCACTATGGCTACACCTTC.

The chain combines TRBV2 with TRBJ1-5; no clear D. The germline CDR1 and CDR2 sequences are SNHLY and FYNNEI. This CDR3 contains 14 residues. Trimming cost V 5 bases and J 5 bases, with 13 bases left between them. CDR3 sequence reads: CASSFLYSDQPQHF. The CDR3 coding sequence is TGTGCCAGCAGTTTCCTTTACAGCGATCAGCCCCAGCATTTT.

V gene TRBV18 combines with J gene TRBJ2-1; 7 bases are shared with TRBD2. V shed 4 bases, J shed 8 bases, and the junction held 11 bases outside the gene matches. CDR1 is KGHSH, CDR2 LQKENI, per germline. The CDR3 runs 15 residues. The chain's CDR3 is CASSLPGLPKHEQFF. CDR3 bases: TGTGCCAGCTCACTGCCGGGACTACCTAAGCATGAGCAGTTCTTC.

This clone turned up a few times. The chain joins TRBV29-1 to TRBJ2-5; D is perhaps TRBD1 or TRBD2 (5 bases each). Trimming stripped 6 bases from V and 0 bases from J, with 8 bases between. Germline assignment: CDR1 SQVTM and CDR2 ANQGSEA. This CDR3 region has 12 residues. The DNA for the CDR3 is TGCAGCGTGGGACGTGACCAAGAGACCCAGTACTTC. This codes for CSVGRDQETQYF.

V gene TRBV2 combines with J gene TRBJ2-5; no clear D gene. V shed 7 bases and J shed 4 bases, with 7 bases lying between them. There are 11 residues in the CDR3. Per the germline V gene, CDR1 is SNHLY and CDR2 is FYNNEI. In DNA form, the CDR3 reads TGTGCCAGCACGGACCGAGAGACCCAGTACTTC. Protein: CASTDRETQYF.

A few counts support this clone. V is TRBV24-1 and J is TRBJ2-3; D ambiguous. The CDR3 is 13 amino acids. Germline CDR1 and CDR2: KGHDR and SFDVKD. Trimming stripped 2 bases from V and 2 bases from J, with 4 bases between. In nucleotides, the CDR3 is TGTGCCACCAGTGATTCCGCCACAGATACGCAGTATTTT. This codes for CATSDSATDTQYF.

This chain connects TRBV5-1 to TRBJ1-4; 7 bases agree with TRBD1. The V gene's germline CDR1 is SGHRS and CDR2 YFSETQ. Unmatched junction bases numbered 3, after V lost 0 bases and J lost 4 bases. The CDR3 is 15 amino acids. The CDR3 DNA reads as TGCGCCAGCAGCTTGGAGGACAGGCTTAATGAAAAACTGTTTTTT. It encodes CASSLEDRLNEKLFF.